The 19 T cell receptor beta chains below all came from one sample that was sequenced in a study of breast tumors, draining lymph nodes, adjacent tissues. TCRdb re-called the multiplex PCR reads with MiXCR, one entry per CDR3 protein. Of about 20,000 distinct CDR3 sequences detected, roughly 58% appear once; the ten largest clones hold around an eighth. Sequenced: breast tumor tissue. The source of these receptors is a female donor with breast cancer. Some clones in this sample may be carry-over from other donors' samples.

This clonotype was picked up one time. The genes are TRBV5-1 and TRBJ2-2; 8 bases align to TRBD1. After removal of 4 bases from V and 1 base from J, the junction contained 3 bases not matched to a gene. CDR1 SGHRS and CDR2 YFSETQ come from the germline V gene. The length of the CDR3 is 15 residues. CDR3 loop: CASSRGTGNTGELFF. The CDR3 DNA reads as TGCGCCAGCAGCAGAGGGACAGGGAACACCGGGGAGCTGTTTTTT.

As regards this clonotype: A single base separates this from a much larger clone, so it may be a read error. The rearrangement links TRBV20-1 to TRBJ1-2, with a weak D call TRBD1 (6 bases). Germline V gene lookup returns CDR1 DFQATT and CDR2 SNEGSKA (reference sequence). CDR3 size: 13 residues. CDR3 DNA: TGCAGTGCTAGAGTAGGGGGGGGCTATGCCTACACCTTC. It specifies CSARVGGGYAYTF.

This clonotype was seen only a few times. The CDR3 DNA follows: TGTGCCAGTAGCATTAGGACGGATAGCAATCAGCCCCAGCATTTT. Encoded protein: CASSIRTDSNQPQHF. The V and J genes are TRBV19 and TRBJ1-5; D gene unclear. The CDR3 is 15 residues long. CDR1 LNHDA and CDR2 SQIVND come from the germline V gene (reference sequence). V was pared by 6 bases and J by 0 bases, with 12 bases between.

In its sample, this clonotype ranks as medium-sized. V is TRBV7-2 and J is TRBJ2-7; no firm D call. The CDR3 runs 12 residues. Trimming cost V 5 bases and J 7 bases, with 12 bases left between them. Germline CDR1 reads SGHTA; CDR2 reads FQGNSA. CDR3 sequence: CASSQMAGEQYF. The CDR3 region has the DNA TGTGCCAGCAGCCAAATGGCTGGAGAGCAGTACTTC.

Only one count was recorded for this clonotype. V usage is TRBV7-9 and J usage is TRBJ1-4; D is undetermined. Trimming cost V 0 bases and J 6 bases, with 8 bases left between them. The CDR3 spans 14 residues. Germline V gene data show CDR1 as SEHNR and CDR2 as FQNEAQ (reference sequence). The CDR3 DNA reads TGTGCCAGCAGCTTAGCGCCAACCCATGAAAAACTGTTTTTT. Translating gives CASSLAPTHEKLFF.

This rearrangement joins TRBV20-1 to TRBJ2-3; no definite D call. The CDR3 loop spans 13 amino acids. Germline V CDR1 and CDR2: DFQATT, SNEGSKA (reference sequence). V was cut by 6 bases and J by 2 bases, with 12 bases left in between. For the CDR3, the DNA is TGCAGTGCCGCCGGATCCCCCACAGATACGCAGTATTTT. The encoded protein is CSAAGSPTDTQYF.

This clonotype was seen many times. The V gene is TRBV6-2 or TRBV6-3, the J gene TRBJ1-6; D not resolved. The V and J ends lost 6 bases and 4 bases respectively, with 10 bases between them. This CDR3 region has 14 residues. Germline CDR1 and CDR2: MNHEY and SVGEGT. The CDR3 spells CASRVGSYNSPLHF. Here the CDR3 DNA reads TGTGCCAGCAGAGTTGGCAGTTATAATTCACCCCTCCACTTT.

V gene TRBV24-1 combines with J gene TRBJ2-1; D perhaps matches TRBD1 (5 bases). With 3 bases removed from V and 10 bases from J, the gap between germline ends came to 24 bases. This CDR3 region has 17 residues. Germline V gives CDR1 KGHDR, CDR2 SFDVKD. The CDR3 sequence: CATSDALAGPSLREQFF. The CDR3 DNA reads as TGTGCCACCAGTGATGCGCTGGCAGGGCCCTCGTTGCGAGAGCAGTTCTTC.

The chain combines TRBV7-9 with TRBJ2-7, with D perhaps TRBD1 (5 bases). The CDR3 sequence is 12 residues long. Per the germline V gene, CDR1 is SEHNR and CDR2 is FQNEAQ (reference sequence). Trimming took off 7 bases at V and 6 bases at J, with 13 bases between the two ends. CDR3 nucleotides: TGTGCCAGCACAGGGTTCAGTAGCGAGCAGTACGTC. It is translated as CASTGFSSEQYV.

The CDR3 bases are TGCAGTGCTCAGAGGGGGGCTAGCTCCTACAATGAGCAGTTCTTC. Its protein is CSAQRGASSYNEQFF. V gene TRBV20-1 combines with J gene TRBJ2-1; either TRBD1 or TRBD2 may fit D (6 bases each). Trimming took 5 bases from V and 0 from J, leaving 14 bases between them. CDR1 is DFQATT, CDR2 SNEGSKA, per germline (reference sequence). This CDR3 contains 15 residues.

The rearrangement joins TRBV2 to TRBJ1-2; a weak D match, TRBD1 (5 bases). This CDR3 spans 14 amino acids. The germline V gene encodes CDR1 SNHLY and CDR2 FYNNEI. Trimming removed 7 bases at V and 4 bases at J, with 16 bases between. The DNA for the CDR3 is TGTGCCAGCACAGAGCGGGGGTCCTCCTATGGCTACACCTTC. Protein product: CASTERGSSYGYTF.

This clonotype was counted ten times or more. The chain combines TRBV4-3 with TRBJ1-1, with D maybe TRBD1 (5 bases). V gave up 1 base and J gave up 5 bases, with 11 bases separating them. Germline-derived CDR1 and CDR2 are LGHNA and YSLEER. The CDR3 totals 14 residues. In DNA form, the CDR3 reads TGCGCCAGCAGCCAAGTTGCGGGGGGTACTGAAGCTTTCTTT. It yields the protein CASSQVAGGTEAFF.

This sequence joins TRBV20-1 and TRBJ1-3; 10 bases fit TRBD1. This CDR3 has 15 amino acids. The V segment lost 6 bases and the J segment 4 bases; nucleotides outside the gene matches: 9. CDR1 and CDR2 from the germline V gene are DFQATT and SNEGSKA (reference sequence). In nucleotides, the CDR3 is TGCAGTGCAGGACCGGGACAGGGGCCAGGAAACACCATATATTTT. Protein sequence: CSAGPGQGPGNTIYF.

This clonotype was counted many times. The V call is TRBV12-3 or TRBV12-4, the J call TRBJ2-1, with TRBD1 matching over 10 bases. V was pared by 7 bases and J by 8 bases, with 14 bases of the junction left unmatched. CDR3 length: 16 amino acids. CDR3 in DNA: TGTGCCAGCACCTCCACCGGGACAGGGGATTGGGATGAGCAGTTCTTC. Protein: CASTSTGTGDWDEQFF.

This clonotype qualifies as medium-sized. The chain joins TRBV18 to TRBJ1-6; TRBD1 agrees at 10 bases. Trimming removed 0 bases from V and 8 bases from J; junction bases left unmatched: 4. Germline CDR1 is KGHSH and CDR2 is LQKENI. This CDR3 is 16 amino acids long. CDR3 bases: TGTGCCAGCTCACCACCGACAGGGGGCGGACATTCACCCCTCCACTTT. It codes for CASSPPTGGGHSPLHF. Together with reference TRBV18 and TRBJ1-6, the CDR3 gives the full variable domain: NAGVMQNPRHLVRRRGQEARLRCSPMKGHSHVYWYRQLPEEGLKFMVYLQKENIIDESGMPKERFSAEFPKEGPSILRIQQVVRGDSAAYFCASSPPTGGGHSPLHFGNGTRLTVT.

The DNA of the CDR3 is TGTGCCATCAGTGAGGGACTAGCGGGGGGCAATGAGCAGTTCTTC. This gives the protein CAISEGLAGGNEQFF. V and J are TRBV10-3 and TRBJ2-1, with 14 bases fitting TRBD2. Germline V gene sequence: CDR1 ENHRY, CDR2 SYGVKD. J gave up 6 bases and V 2 bases, and 0 bases lay outside the gene matches. The CDR3 totals 15 residues.

The chain has TRBV10-3 and TRBJ2-1; maybe TRBD2 (6 bases). V dropped 3 bases and J dropped 6 bases, with 12 bases sitting between them. The V gene's germline CDR1 is ENHRY and CDR2 SYGVKD. This CDR3 spans 14 amino acids. CDR3 sequence (DNA): TGTGCCATCAGTGACCCGGGGGAGACCAATGAGCAGTTCTTC. It yields the protein CAISDPGETNEQFF.

V is TRBV29-1 and J is TRBJ2-1, with TRBD1 as a possible D gene (7 bases). Germline CDR1 SQVTM, CDR2 ANQGSEA. CDR3 length equals 12 residues. Deletions cut 7 bases from V and 8 bases from J, with 15 bases between. In nucleotides, the CDR3 is TGCAGCGGCGCTACAGGGGAGGATGAGCAGTTCTTC. Translating gives CSGATGEDEQFF.

This clonotype was seen repeatedly, ten times or more. The V and J genes are TRBV3-1 and TRBJ1-3; a possible D gene is TRBD1 (6 bases). CDR3 length: 12 amino acids. Germline CDR1 is LGHDT and CDR2 is YNNKEL (reference sequence). V shed 1 base and J shed 13 bases, with 11 bases lying between them. The CDR3 here is CASSQGDKVIYF. In nucleotides, the CDR3 is TGTGCCAGCAGCCAAGGGGACAAGGTTATATATTTT.